Described below is a single T cell receptor (beta chain) sequence and its context. This receptor's antigen is unknown. Other DNA sequences from this sample encode an identical CDR3 as well. This sample is drawn from a study of cytomegalovirus exposure and HLA in healthy donors (dated by TCRdb to the late 2010s). Study-level background: According to an earlier analysis of around 600 of the donors, 200 million or so T cells yielded roughly 110 million unique TCR beta sequences and around 280 Gb of sequence data. Approximately 310 gigabases of sequencing data and roughly 80 million unique TCR sequences made up an early release that covered about 640 HLA-typed donors. Among the approximately 400 genotyped donors, approximately 81% belonged to the genetic ancestry cluster associated with self-reported Caucasian donors. The study was designed to test whether signatures of past pathogen exposure could be identified by cataloging public T cell receptors. The study used immunosequencing to profile the T cell repertoires of around 600 subjects and linked those repertoires to cytomegalovirus serostatus. In addition to the first cohort of several hundred subjects, a separate validation cohort of about 120 different subjects was used. To predict cytomegalovirus infection status, the study brought together high-throughput TCR immunosequencing, statistical association of individual TCRs with disease status, and machine learning. In a later analysis, previously published TCR beta repertoires from roughly 710 donors were re-analyzed and high-resolution HLA genotyping was added so that TCR occurrence patterns could be studied. The later analysis used no new phenotypic data to find candidate immune exposures, relying instead on TCR beta sequences and their occurrence across donors. An earlier analysis of several hundred of the donors applied high-throughput TCR beta sequencing to assess whether each TCR beta V gene segment acted as functional or pseudogenic. Donor age, sex, ethnicity and CMV serostatus were compiled together with the repertoire data. Genome-wide SNP genotypes for about 65% of the roughly 670 donors were used in a later genetic analysis, which treated that subset as a discovery cohort. All discovery cohort repertoires had been generated on a single sequencing platform. Class I and class II HLA loci were covered by the typing at four-digit resolution. The number of typed donors differed by locus: about 620-640 for A, B, C, DRB1 and DQB1; approximately 520 for DQA1; some 590 for DPA1; and about 450 for DPB1. Several DR-DQ haplotypes were handled as single units for association and clustering because linkage in the cohort was strong. Among about 360 genotyped donors of the cohort, an average of around 240,000 unique TCR beta nucleotide sequences were sequenced per donor, roughly a sixth of them non-productive.

V ends up 3 bases short and J 3 bases short, with an unmatched junction base count of 10. The germline V gene supplies CDR1 ENHRY and CDR2 SYGVKD. Including cysteine and phenylalanine, the CDR3 has 16 amino acids. Just the 48-base CDR3 DNA is kept, in frame starting at base 1. The cohort consisted of 600 or so healthy bone marrow donors. At the time of sampling, all cohort members were nominally healthy, though unrecorded immune exposures were likely present. The donor tested CMV seronegative, placing the donor among the 350 or so seronegative members of the cohort. Every donor gave a peripheral blood sample, and the peripheral blood mononuclear cells from that sample were used for TCR beta sequencing. Genomic DNA extraction from the blood cell samples was performed with the Qiagen DNeasy Blood Extraction Kit. Libraries were built with the immunoSEQ multiplex PCR assay. The multiplex PCR relied on a mix of 60 forward primers for TCR Vbeta segments and 13 reverse primers for TCR Jbeta segments. The CDR3 region of rearranged TCR beta genes was amplified from genomic DNA with a multiplex PCR assay. The Illumina HiSeq System was used to sequence the amplified TCR beta libraries as 87-base-pair reads. Per the original workflow: In a later analysis, some 80 million unique TCR beta chains were counted across the approximately 670 repertoires, and roughly 10 million of these chains were shared by at least two donors. Raw reads were error-corrected and collapsed into unique sequences by a nearest-neighbor algorithm in which closely related sequences were merged to remove PCR and sequencing errors. To assign V, D and J gene segments, CDR3 sequences were aligned to IMGT reference sequences. For a sequence to be retained, a match of at least six nucleotides was required to both a V gene segment and a J gene segment. Rearrangements were called productive when the CDR3 lacked stop codons and stayed in frame with V and J; all others were non-productive. CDR3 was defined according to IMGT convention as the region running from the second conserved V-encoded cysteine to the conserved J-encoded phenylalanine. The earlier analysis of 587 of the donors excluded sequences that lacked an unambiguous match to a single V gene segment. An earlier analysis of over 450 of the donors classified V segments as functional when productive rearrangements were above 56.7% and as segregating when the standard deviation between donors was above 5%. A statistical classification framework was developed to diagnose cytomegalovirus status using the catalog of TCR beta chain sequences. A later analysis assigned V and J genes by comparing TCR nucleotide sequences with IMGT/GENE-DB human TR gene sequences. In a later analysis, CDR3 sequences and most-parsimonious VDJ recombination scenarios were assigned using the TCRdist pipeline. In a later analysis, each TCR beta chain was defined by its CDR3 amino acid sequence together with its V-gene family, and reads lacking a unique V-gene family were excluded. In a later analysis, 450 to 600 highly shared, low-generation-probability nucleotide sequences were removed to address suspected cross-contamination and a sequencing artifact. In a later analysis, a clonal expansion index for each public chain was calculated from normalized within-repertoire ranks of inferred template counts. Generation probabilities in a later analysis came from a VDJ recombination model fitted to out-of-frame rearrangements, and those results were checked against IGoR. In a later analysis, hypergeometric tests were used to score TCR-TCR, TCR-HLA and TCR-CMV co-occurrence, with a repertoire-size bias correction applied to TCR pairs. False discovery rates were estimated in a later analysis by permuting HLA or CMV assignments 20 times. In a later analysis, co-occurring TCRs were grouped using DBSCAN, with TCRdist sequence similarity added in when clustering inside HLA-allele-positive subsets. Repertoires with fewer than 30,000 or more than 120,000 public chains, plus five repertoires with anomalous nucleotide sharing, were excluded from co-occurrence clustering. In its TCRdb copy, this immuneACCESS table keeps in-frame sequences only and misses some clones. Where compared with another copy, unresolved V genes explain less than half of these, and the others have no known cause. The V and J calls and clone size were taken over from that table, and D and trimming were inferred from the DNA. This sample's listing comprises approximately 140,000 clones. Roughly 2.5% of the sample rests with the top ten.

Paper-wide results and their limitations: A total of fewer than 200 TCR beta chains were listed by the study as associated with cytomegalovirus. At a false discovery rate of 0.05, a later analysis linked approximately 18,000 TCR beta sequences to specific HLA alleles. Cytomegalovirus status was reported to be diagnosed by the classifier with high specificity and sensitivity in both the original and validation cohorts. A cluster of highly shared sequence variants was judged likely to represent a technical artifact of the sequencing pipeline. Linkage disequilibrium might explain the correlated functional status among segregating V segments, but an unknown experimental factor could not be excluded. Roughly uniform sequencing depth across donors was assumed in presence/absence analyses, although this assumption may not hold. A later analysis reported that several top co-occurrence clusters appeared linked to parvovirus B19, influenza, CMV and Epstein-Barr virus. An earlier analysis of some 590 of the donors showed that most TCR beta V segments appeared in productive rearrangements either about 87% or about 30% of the time, which broadly matched IMGT annotations. Because HLA typing was missing for some donors at each locus, association tests included only the typed subset. Most TCR sequences were observed very rarely across donors, whereas some public TCRs were present in many individuals. The authors suggested that the approach could potentially be extended to other disease states and immunological phenotypes. The only immune exposure information available for the cohort was CMV serostatus. A further reported finding was that TCR beta sequences accurately predicted the HLA-A and HLA-B alleles for most subjects in the first cohort. Over 15 rarely observed V segments, including chromosome 9 orphons, were excluded from the earlier analysis of a few hundred of the donors because counts were too low. According to a later genetic analysis, donors in an Asian-associated ancestry cluster had fewer N-insertions in productive TCRs than the approximately 690-donor mean. The 87-base-pair reads could not distinguish some IMGT-functional V segments, including TRBV6-2 and TRBV6-3, so those segments were excluded. A later analysis found that TCR association rates varied across HLA loci, with DRB1 alleles showing the most associated TCRs and HLA-C alleles the fewest. The cohort was sequenced for TCR beta chains only, and without alpha or paired-chain data the features that could be detected were limited. When HLA alleles, especially DR and DQ, strongly co-occurred, attributing TCR associations to individual alleles was difficult. Three of the identified cytomegalovirus-associated TCR beta chains were confirmed in vitro to be specific for cytomegalovirus antigens. According to a later analysis, most CMV-associated TCR beta chains appeared to be HLA-restricted, and the HLA associations seemed to be driven largely by CMV exposure. In a later analysis, HLA-associated TCR beta chains showed more clonal expansion and lower generation probabilities than non-associated chains that were equally common. An association between a missense DCLRE1C variant and V-gene and J-gene trimming of TCR beta chains was found in a later genetic analysis and replicated in an independent cohort.

The rearranged segments are TRBV10-3 and TRBJ1-1; TRBD1 aligns with 7 central bases. Sequencing was performed on PBMCs. The TCR originated in a man in his forties in good health and CMV-seronegative. The sequence in DNA is TGTGCCATCAGTGAAGATGACAGGGATGATGACACTGAAGCTTTCTTT. It codes for CAISEDDRDDDTEAFF.